This TCR beta chain is from a study of T cell responses to AZD1222 COVID-19 vaccine. Study-wide results and limits: There were repertoire samples only from the period after the peak T cell response. Donors, mostly white British, included more females; clonal diversity was possibly underestimated. Spike-specific TCR breadth and depth both grew after two AZD1222 doses. AZD1222 recipients seropositive at baseline numbered only five to seven.

This CDR3 spans 15 amino acids. Germline loops: CDR1 SEHNR, CDR2 FQNEAQ (reference sequence). V was pared by 5 bases and J by 4 bases, with 9 bases of the junction left unmatched. The protocol was immunoSEQ multiplex PCR, while the TCRdb copy is restricted to in-frame clones and leaves out a portion. In the table there are under 70,000 clones, about 74% of which are singletons. Comments on this clone: Antigen: not known.

The receptor comes from an adult in good health. The material was peripheral blood, obtained on day 0 of AZD1222 vaccination. This sequence joins TRBV7-9 and TRBJ2-7; 9 nucleotides line up with TRBD1. The CDR3 here is CASSGRDRVSYEQYF. The CDR3 nucleotides are TGTGCCAGCAGCGGCCGGGACAGGGTTAGTTACGAGCAGTACTTC.